These T cell receptor beta chains were read from a single sample in a study of T cell responses to AZD1222 COVID-19 vaccine. TCRdb's copy holds only in-frame clones and misses some; the assay was immunoSEQ multiplex PCR. The table shows 120,000 to 150,000 clones, with about 87% occurring only once. Source: peripheral blood, taken on day 0 of AZD1222 vaccination. The receptors come from an adult in good health. The CDR3 runs from the conserved cysteine through the conserved F or W.

V	J	CDR3
TRBV12-3/TRBV12-4	TRBJ2-7	CASSLYLGEQYF
TRBV9	TRBJ2-3	CASSVDSRVGDTQYF
TRBV18	TRBJ1-3	CASSPTRSSGNTIYF
TRBV6-2/TRBV6-3	TRBJ2-4	CASSYGGVAKNIQYF
TRBV13	TRBJ1-1	CASSLAVDAEAFF
TRBV6-5	TRBJ1-2	CASSRQGDYGYTF
TRBV7-3	TRBJ1-1	CASSRTGWAEAFF
TRBV2	TRBJ1-1	CASRRQELGTEAFF
TRBV27	TRBJ1-2	CAASSGLGVGGYTF
TRBV15	TRBJ1-5	CATSRTGRNQPQHF
TRBV5-5	TRBJ1-5	CASSLMQGPQPQHF
TRBV6-6	TRBJ1-1	CASIDSWTMNTEAFF
TRBV6-2/TRBV6-3	TRBJ2-7	CASSYREVSYEQYF
TRBV7-9	TRBJ2-2	CASSLFGTLKNTGELFF
TRBV7-2	TRBJ1-5	CASSPNPEQPQHF
TRBV11-2	TRBJ1-5	CASSPGLNQPQHF
TRBV29-1	TRBJ1-4	CSVRTGREKLFF
TRBV11-1	TRBJ1-2	CASSLIDTSNYGYTF
TRBV10-3	TRBJ1-4	CAISDPGTGNEKLFF
TRBV7-2	TRBJ1-2	CASSPTGTKNYGYTF
TRBV4-1	TRBJ2-1	CASSHALGGINEQFF
TRBV7-2	TRBJ1-5	CASSFQGGGVNQPQHF
TRBV5-4	TRBJ1-2	CASSQWGGYGYTF
TRBV18	TRBJ2-2	CASSPGGADTGELFF
TRBV20-1	TRBJ1-2	CSASHIHGKDGYTF
TRBV18	TRBJ1-6	CASSRDKYNSPLHF
TRBV11-2	TRBJ2-7	CASRFGQTYEQYF
TRBV6-5	TRBJ1-2	CASSYSLRDGYTF
TRBV9	TRBJ2-7	CASSPRGVTYEQYF
TRBV3-1/TRBV3-2	TRBJ1-4	CASSQMLKGNEKLFF
TRBV9	TRBJ1-2	CASSVLGQGDYGYTF
TRBV9	TRBJ2-1	CASSVGSSGADHRNEQFF
TRBV11-1	TRBJ2-6	CASSLGQVSGANVLTF
TRBV5-4	TRBJ2-3	CASRSSGGTDTQYF
TRBV11-2	TRBJ1-2	CASSHRADYGYTF
TRBV6-5	TRBJ1-6	CASRPLPRGDSPLHF
TRBV4-2	TRBJ2-7	CASSQGRGALFYEQYF
TRBV7-2	TRBJ1-1	CASRLDRNTEAFF
TRBV4-1	TRBJ1-3	CASSQDDGQATGNTIYF
TRBV19	TRBJ1-1	CASSIGAHRGLNTEAFF
TRBV29-1	TRBJ2-5	CSVGAMEETQYF
TRBV2	TRBJ1-1	CASSGVSGQGISNTEAFF
TRBV4-3	TRBJ2-7	CASSQDSWNPLGLATAGYEQYF
TRBV18	TRBJ1-2	CASSPGVTHYGYTF
TRBV3-1/TRBV3-2	TRBJ2-1	CASSRQTSERGYNEQFF
TRBV4-3	TRBJ2-3	CASSQDPGTGERTDTQYF
TRBV9	TRBJ2-7	CASSVASGGDRVAKQYF
TRBV2	TRBJ1-3	CASSVSGAGNTIYF
TRBV19	TRBJ1-2	CASRQGQGNRGYTF
TRBV27	TRBJ2-1	CASSLKAAGVSNEQFF
TRBV10-3	TRBJ2-1	CAISEQGSSGEQFF
TRBV7-3	TRBJ1-2	CASSLGGGVGYTF
TRBV19	TRBJ1-1	CASRPRAGAEAFF
TRBV4-2	TRBJ2-1	CASSQVVAVTSNEQFF
TRBV6-6	TRBJ1-1	CASSWGNTEAFF
TRBV5-4	TRBJ2-7	CASSYPGQGAWEQYF
TRBV9	TRBJ2-7	CASSGQGSPYEQYF
TRBV28	TRBJ1-3	CASSFGSFSGNTIYF
TRBV7-9	TRBJ2-3	CASSEGQGADTQYF